This passage covers 9 T cell receptor beta chains from one sample sequenced in a study of patients and donors after allogeneic stem cell transplantation. TCRdb called the RT-PCR reads again in MiXCR, with one record for every CDR3 protein. The data contain fewer than 250,000 distinct CDR3 sequences, 13% to 15% of them seen just once; the ten biggest clones take up around a tenth. The sequencing input was blood, either unsorted or a sorted T cell fraction (not recorded which). The receptors here all came from a human donor who was either an allogeneic HSCT recipient or a stem cell or donor lymphocyte infusion donor (not recorded which). It is not recorded whose cells these are; they may come from a transplant donor.

This clonotype was recorded many times. The chain joins TRBV29-1 to TRBJ2-1, with TRBD2 identical over 11 bases. Germline lookup yields CDR1 SQVTM and CDR2 ANQGSEA. This CDR3 spans 14 amino acids. V lost 4 bases, J lost 9 bases, and 8 bases stayed unmatched. The CDR3, as DNA: TGCAGCGTTGGGGGGACTAGCGGTAATACTGAGCAGTTCTTC. Its translation is CSVGGTSGNTEQFF.

This clonotype was seen a few times. This rearrangement joins TRBV7-3 to TRBJ2-1; 11 bases map to TRBD2. Germline V lookup: CDR1 SGHTA, CDR2 FQGTGA. After removal of 5 bases from V and 12 bases from J, the junction contained 9 bases not matched to a gene. This CDR3 has 14 amino acids. CDR3 bases: TGTGCCAGCAGCACGACTAGCGGGGATCTCGGGCAGTTCTTC. Protein: CASSTTSGDLGQFF.

J is TRBJ2-5 and V is TRBV6-1; D unresolved. Trimming removed 4 bases from V and 5 bases from J, with 14 bases in between. Germline V gene data show CDR1 as MNHNS and CDR2 as SASEGT. The CDR3 length is 14 residues. CDR3 in DNA: TGTGCCAGCAGTGCCGAACTAACCCTGGAGACCCAGTACTTC. This encodes CASSAELTLETQYF.

This clonotype appeared many times. The chain carries TRBV5-6 and TRBJ2-4; D is undetermined. This CDR3 comprises 14 residues. CDR1 SGHDT and CDR2 YYEEEE come from the germline V gene. Trimming left V 2 bases short and J 0 bases short, with 6 bases between. Written as DNA, the CDR3 is TGTGCCAGCAGCTTACCGGCAGCCAAAAACATTCAGTACTTC. It is translated as CASSLPAAKNIQYF.

This clonotype was detected only a few times. The gene calls are TRBV19 and TRBJ1-4; 9 nucleotides align to TRBD1. The V gene end was trimmed by 5 bases and the J gene end by 8 bases; junction bases not matched to a gene: 9. The CDR3 has 15 residues. CDR1 LNHDA and CDR2 SQIVND come from the germline V gene (reference sequence). The CDR3 is CASSSPRTGDEKLFF. The CDR3, as DNA: TGTGCCAGTAGTTCTCCACGGACAGGGGACGAAAAACTGTTTTTT.

This chain links TRBV6-1 with TRBJ2-7; TRBD1 matches at 9 bases. Losses at the gene ends were 1 base for V and 3 bases for J; bases not matched to a gene: 4. Germline CDR1 and CDR2: MNHNS and SASEGT. This CDR3 comprises 15 residues. As DNA, the CDR3 is TGTGCCAGCAGTGAAGGAGGGACAGGGATCTACGAGCAGTACTTC. Translation: CASSEGGTGIYEQYF.

The J gene is TRBJ2-7, the V gene TRBV20-1, with D hard to call. Germline values: CDR1 DFQATT, CDR2 SNEGSKA (reference sequence). Trimming pared 3 bases from V and 3 bases from J, leaving 9 bases between. The CDR3 is 12 residues long. This CDR3 is CSASGVSYEQYF. The CDR3 nucleotides are TGCAGTGCTAGTGGCGTCAGCTACGAGCAGTACTTC.

The rearrangement uses TRBV18 and TRBJ1-1; D not resolved. This CDR3 is 13 amino acids long. Germline loops: CDR1 KGHSH, CDR2 LQKENI. V shed 1 base and J shed 6 bases, with 9 bases lying between them. The CDR3 nucleotides are TGTGCCAGCTCACCACTAGGAGTGGCTGAAGCTTTCTTT. Translation: CASSPLGVAEAFF. The full variable domain, with the rest looked up from reference TRBV18 and TRBJ1-1, is NAGVMQNPRHLVRRRGQEARLRCSPMKGHSHVYWYRQLPEEGLKFMVYLQKENIIDESGMPKERFSAEFPKEGPSILRIQQVVRGDSAAYFCASSPLGVAEAFFGQGTRLTVV.

V usage is TRBV10-3 and J usage is TRBJ1-1; 8 positions agree with TRBD1. The J segment lost 1 base and the V segment lost 6 bases, leaving 10 bases of the junction unmatched. This CDR3 comprises 16 residues. CDR1 ENHRY and CDR2 SYGVKD come from the germline V gene. The CDR3 protein is CAISPGQGSGNTEAFF. CDR3 DNA sequence: TGTGCCATCAGCCCAGGACAGGGTTCGGGGAACACTGAAGCTTTCTTT.